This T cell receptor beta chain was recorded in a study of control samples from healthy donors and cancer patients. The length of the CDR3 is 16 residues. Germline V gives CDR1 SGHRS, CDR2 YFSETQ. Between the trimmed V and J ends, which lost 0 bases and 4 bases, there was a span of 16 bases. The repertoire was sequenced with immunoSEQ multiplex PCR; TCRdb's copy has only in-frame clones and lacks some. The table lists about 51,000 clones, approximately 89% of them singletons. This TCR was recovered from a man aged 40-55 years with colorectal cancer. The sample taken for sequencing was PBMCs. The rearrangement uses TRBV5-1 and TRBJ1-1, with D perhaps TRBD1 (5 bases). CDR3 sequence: CASSLEQAKWGTEAFF. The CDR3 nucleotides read TGCGCCAGCAGCTTGGAACAGGCCAAATGGGGCACTGAAGCTTTCTTT.